This entry concerns a single T cell receptor (beta chain). The sample is drawn from a study of blood T cell repertoires in COVID-19. Study background: Both acute and convalescent COVID-19 samples were obtained from the United States, Italy and Spain. The cDNA or gDNA used as material had been derived from T cells, B-cell-depleted T cells, or PBMCs.

Trimming took 5 bases from V and 7 from J; bases not matched to a gene: 7. CDR3 length equals 15 residues. In germline, CDR1 is MNHEY, CDR2 SVGAGI. How the authors handled the data: Scientists estimated how many nucleated cells there were by amplifying reference gene primers. Assay used: immunoSEQ multiplex PCR; TCRdb lists only in-frame clones, some missing. For V, J and clone size, that table is used; D and trimming come from the DNA. The table records 240,000 or so clones, 70% to 90% of them present only once. What was sequenced was peripheral blood. The chain employs TRBV6-5 and TRBJ1-6, with 8 bases fitting TRBD1. This TCR derives from a woman in her twenties or thirties with acute or convalescent COVID-19. The DNA for the CDR3 is TGTGCCAGCAGTCGCCCGGACAGGGTAAATTCACCCCTCCACTTT. This gives the protein CASSRPDRVNSPLHF.